One sample yielded the 26 T cell receptor beta chains listed below, sequenced in a study of cytomegalovirus exposure and HLA in healthy donors. The data were produced by immunoSEQ multiplex PCR, yet TCRdb's version contains in-frame clones alone and is incomplete. The sample has 92,000 or so clones; approximately 96% are singletons. Sequenced material: PBMCs. The source is a man younger than 30 in good health and CMV-seronegative.

The rearrangement uses TRBV28 and TRBJ2-4, with a tentative D call TRBD1 (5 bases). Trimming cost V 7 bases and J 0 bases, with 19 bases left between them. Germline V gene sequence: CDR1 MDHEN, CDR2 SYDVKM. This CDR3 is built from 17 residues. This CDR3 is CASTKTAFDLAKNIQYF. The CDR3 nucleotides read TGTGCCAGCACTAAGACAGCGTTCGATCTAGCCAAAAACATTCAGTACTTC.

A remark on this clone: The same CDR3 can be traced to other DNA sequences in this sample. This chain connects TRBV7-2 to TRBJ1-1; perhaps TRBD1 as D (6 bases). This CDR3 region has 13 residues. Between the trimmed V and J ends, which lost 2 bases and 4 bases, there was a span of 8 bases. Germline loops: CDR1 SGHTA, CDR2 FQGNSA. The CDR3 here is CASSLRGGTEAFF. The CDR3, as DNA: TGTGCCAGCAGCTTAAGAGGGGGCACTGAAGCTTTCTTT.

The CDR3 nucleotides are TGTGCCAGCAGCTCGAACCTCGTGGGGGCGCAGGTGAATGGCTACACCTTC. Its protein is CASSSNLVGAQVNGYTF. The J gene is TRBJ1-2, the V gene TRBV5-5, with a tentative D call TRBD1 (6 bases). The CDR3 runs 17 residues. The germline gives CDR1 SGHKS, CDR2 YYEKEE (reference sequence). V gave up 3 bases and J gave up 6 bases, with 24 bases separating them.

The V and J genes are TRBV7-9 and TRBJ1-1, with unresolved D. Germline CDR1 reads SEHNR; CDR2 reads FQNEAQ (reference sequence). This CDR3 is 14 amino acids long. Trimming cost V 3 bases and J 0 bases, with 8 bases left between them. In nucleotides, the CDR3 is TGTGCCAGCAGCTTCGGGGTCATGAACACTGAAGCTTTCTTT. It codes for CASSFGVMNTEAFF.

The gene calls are TRBV18 and TRBJ2-3, with 9 bases that match TRBD2. Trimming took 1 base from V and 3 from J; bases not matched to a gene: 8. The CDR3 spans 17 residues. Germline CDR1 reads KGHSH; CDR2 reads LQKENI. CDR3: CASSPRGSGRSTDTQYF. The CDR3 region has the DNA TGTGCCAGCTCACCACGGGGGAGCGGGAGGTCGACAGATACGCAGTATTTT.

The chain joins TRBV7-2 to TRBJ1-3, with a weak D call TRBD1 (6 bases). The V gene lost 4 bases and the J gene lost 6 bases, with 13 bases spanning the gap. The CDR3 loop spans 14 amino acids. CDR1 and CDR2 (germline): SGHTA, FQGNSA. The CDR3 loop reads CASSSGAEKNTIYF. For the CDR3, the DNA is TGTGCCAGCAGCTCAGGGGCAGAGAAAAACACCATATATTTT.

This chain uses TRBV10-3 with TRBJ2-1; 8 bases match TRBD2. In germline, CDR1 is ENHRY, CDR2 SYGVKD. Trimming cost V 5 bases and J 6 bases; bases outside gene matches: 15. The CDR3 covers 17 residues. The CDR3 nucleotides are TGTGCCATCAGTCTACCAATTAAAGCGGGAGCGGGCAATGAGCAGTTCTTC. This translates into CAISLPIKAGAGNEQFF.

The chain carries TRBV7-9 and TRBJ1-1; D unclear. CDR1 and CDR2 (germline): SEHNR, FQNEAQ (reference sequence). This CDR3 spans 13 amino acids. The V end lost 3 bases, the J end lost 1 base, and 6 bases lay between the germline ends. CDR3 sequence reads: CASSFHPNTEAFF. The CDR3 DNA sequence: TGTGCCAGCAGCTTCCATCCGAACACTGAAGCTTTCTTT.

The chain employs TRBV7-3 and TRBJ2-2; possibly TRBD2 for D (5 bases). V was cut by 3 bases and J by 2 bases, with 13 bases left in between. Germline CDR1 reads SGHTA; CDR2 reads FQGTGA. The CDR3 runs 16 residues. The CDR3: CASSFGNGANTGELFF. CDR3 nucleotide sequence: TGTGCCAGCAGCTTCGGGAATGGAGCAAACACCGGGGAGCTGTTTTTT.

The rearrangement uses TRBV11-3 and TRBJ2-5; 7 bases map to TRBD2. V was clipped by 6 bases and J by 5 bases; unmatched bases: 9. The germline V gene encodes CDR1 SGHNT and CDR2 YENEEA. The CDR3 spans 14 residues. CDR3 loop: CASSLGRASETQYF. The DNA for the CDR3 is TGTGCCAGCAGTTTGGGGAGGGCGAGCGAGACCCAGTACTTC.

This rearrangement joins TRBV7-2 to TRBJ2-5, with D possibly being TRBD1 (6 bases). Germline CDR1 SGHTA, CDR2 FQGNSA. The germline V and J ends were trimmed by 5 bases and 5 bases, with 12 bases remaining between them. The CDR3 totals 13 residues. The CDR3 DNA reads TGTGCCAGCAGCACGGGACATTTGGAGACCCAGTACTTC. Its translation is CASSTGHLETQYF.

The chain has TRBV28 and TRBJ1-4; D call uncertain. In germline, CDR1 is MDHEN, CDR2 SYDVKM. Trimming pared 5 bases from V and 2 bases from J, leaving 18 bases between. The CDR3 extends over 17 amino acids. In DNA form, the CDR3 reads TGTGCCAGCAGTCGACCTAGGTTCGACGCTACTAATGAAAAACTGTTTTTT. Translated, it gives CASSRPRFDATNEKLFF.

The chain has TRBV6-1 and TRBJ2-1; TRBD1 is a possible D gene (6 bases). V lost 6 bases and J 3 bases, leaving 15 bases between the germline ends. CDR1 is MNHNS, CDR2 SASEGT, per germline. The CDR3 has 15 amino acids. The chain's CDR3 is CASRLGQTLYNEQFF. CDR3 nucleotide sequence: TGTGCCAGCAGGCTCGGACAGACCCTCTACAATGAGCAGTTCTTC.

The rearrangement joins TRBV7-8 to TRBJ2-5, with TRBD1 matching over 7 bases. CDR3 size: 16 residues. Looked up from germline, CDR1 is SGHVS and CDR2 is FQNEAQ. The ends lost 1 base at V and 4 bases at J; junction bases unmatched: 9. CDR3 residues: CASSLGAGGSVETQYF. As DNA, the CDR3 is TGTGCCAGCAGCTTAGGAGCAGGGGGTTCAGTAGAGACCCAGTACTTC.

V usage is TRBV11-3 and J usage is TRBJ2-7; TRBD2 matches at 8 bases. There are 13 residues in the CDR3. Germline V gene data show CDR1 as SGHNT and CDR2 as YENEEA. Losses at the gene ends were 4 bases for V and 3 bases for J; bases not matched to a gene: 2. The CDR3 DNA sequence: TGTGCCAGCAGCTACGGGACTAGCTACGAGCAGTACTTC. Protein product: CASSYGTSYEQYF.

V is TRBV5-1 and J is TRBJ2-2; the D gene is possibly TRBD1 (5 bases). The CDR3 is 16 amino acids. V dropped 4 bases and J dropped 0 bases, with 13 bases sitting between them. CDR1 SGHRS and CDR2 YFSETQ come from the germline V gene. The CDR3 reads CASSEDSITNTGELFF. Here the CDR3 DNA reads TGCGCCAGCAGCGAAGACAGTATAACGAACACCGGGGAGCTGTTTTTT.

The chain has TRBV30 and TRBJ2-6; TRBD2 is a possible D gene (5 bases). This CDR3 spans 17 amino acids. The germline gives CDR1 GTSNPN, CDR2 SVGIG (reference sequence). V was trimmed by 2 bases and J by 4 bases, leaving 18 bases between them. This chain's CDR3 is CAWSRGSRTYGANVLTF. CDR3 coding DNA: TGTGCCTGGAGTCGAGGGTCGAGGACGTACGGGGCCAACGTCCTGACTTTC.

The chain combines TRBV6-5 with TRBJ2-1; TRBD2 is a possible D gene (5 bases). Per the germline V gene, CDR1 is MNHEY and CDR2 is SVGAGI. With 8 bases removed from V and 1 base from J, the gap between germline ends came to 12 bases. The CDR3 is 14 residues long. Written as DNA, the CDR3 is TGTGCCAGCGGGCTGGGAGCATCCTACAATGAGCAGTTCTTC. This translates into CASGLGASYNEQFF.

The V gene is TRBV5-1, the J gene TRBJ1-2; 7 bases line up with TRBD1. The length of the CDR3 is 15 residues. Trimming removed 4 bases from V and 3 bases from J; junction bases left unmatched: 9. Germline CDR1 reads SGHRS; CDR2 reads YFSETQ. CDR3 in DNA: TGCGCCAGCAGCCCGGGAAGGGGGCTGGACTATGGCTACACCTTC. This translates into CASSPGRGLDYGYTF.

V gene TRBV6-1 combines with J gene TRBJ1-5; 8 bases agree with TRBD1. The germline CDR1 and CDR2 sequences are MNHNS and SASEGT. V was clipped by 4 bases and J by 4 bases; unmatched bases: 9. This CDR3 spans 16 amino acids. The CDR3 is CASSVLPGQVNQPQHF. The CDR3 DNA reads as TGTGCCAGCAGTGTATTACCGGGACAGGTGAATCAGCCCCAGCATTTT.

The gene calls are TRBV4-1 and TRBJ2-7, with D tentatively TRBD2 (5 bases). V was shortened by 0 bases and J by 6 bases, with 9 bases between the two germline ends. From germline, CDR1 is MGHRA and CDR2 YSYEKL. This CDR3 has 13 amino acids. The CDR3 sequence is CASSQERRGEQYF. CDR3 in DNA: TGCGCCAGCAGCCAAGAGCGTCGGGGCGAGCAGTACTTC.

This clone was seen only once. The rearrangement links TRBV5-1 to TRBJ1-4; D possibly corresponds to TRBD1 (6 bases). Per the germline V gene, CDR1 is SGHRS and CDR2 is YFSETQ. The length of the CDR3 is 15 residues. V lost 2 bases, J lost 7 bases, and 15 bases lay in between. The CDR3 loop is CASSLISGQSEKLFF. As DNA, the CDR3 is TGCGCCAGCAGCTTAATATCCGGACAGAGTGAAAAACTGTTTTTT.

Written as DNA, the CDR3 is TGTGCCAGCAGTTGGCAGTTGAACTACGAGCAGTACTTC. This encodes CASSWQLNYEQYF. The chain links TRBV27 to TRBJ2-7; D gene unclear. The CDR3 sequence is 13 residues long. Per germline, CDR1 MNHEY and CDR2 SMNVEV (reference sequence). V was pared by 4 bases and J by 3 bases, with 10 bases between.

The chain couples TRBV11-2 to TRBJ2-3; D possibly corresponds to TRBD2 (5 bases). Deletions cut 3 bases from V and 2 bases from J, with 9 bases between. In germline, CDR1 is SGHAT, CDR2 FQNNGV. The CDR3 runs to 14 residues. CDR3 bases: TGTGCCAGCAGCTTCGGACTCTCCACAGATACGCAGTATTTT. Translated, it gives CASSFGLSTDTQYF. Using reference TRBV11-2 and TRBJ2-3 for the parts outside the CDR3, the full variable domain is EAGVAQSPRYKIIEKRQSVAFWCNPISGHATLYWYQQILGQGPKLLIQFQNNGVVDDSQLPKDRFSAERLKGVDSTLKIQPAKLEDSAVYLCASSFGLSTDTQYFGPGTRLTVL.

The chain employs TRBV4-3 and TRBJ2-1, with 7 bases that match TRBD2. V trimming: 0 bases; J trimming: 8 bases; junction bases outside the gene matches: 7. The CDR3 has 15 amino acids. The germline V gene encodes CDR1 LGHNA and CDR2 YSLEER. DNA for the CDR3: TGCGCCAGCAGCCAAGAGGCCACTAGCGTCGATGAGCAGTTCTTC. The encoded protein is CASSQEATSVDEQFF.

V usage is TRBV30 and J usage is TRBJ2-1; D not certain. Between the trimmed V and J ends, which lost 0 bases and 6 bases, there was a span of 9 bases. The V gene's germline CDR1 is GTSNPN and CDR2 SVGIG (reference sequence). The CDR3 covers 13 residues. CDR3 loop: CAWSVSRINEQFF. The CDR3 nucleotides are TGTGCCTGGAGTGTAAGCAGGATCAATGAGCAGTTCTTC.